The sequence of this TCR beta chain was determined in a study of blood T cell repertoires in COVID-19. Original methodology: From reference gene primer amplification, estimates of nucleated cell counts were derived. Profiling relied on immunoSEQ multiplex PCR, and the TCRdb table lists in-frame clones only, not all of them. D and trimming were read from the DNA, whereas the V and J calls and clone size are those reported in that table. The sample lists roughly 180,000 clones, approximately 82% occurring once. This clone was found a few times. Other DNA sequences within the sample encode an identical CDR3. Sequencing was carried out using peripheral blood. The TCR was taken from a woman of 80 years or more with active or convalescent COVID-19.

The CDR3 region is CASSLELAGSYEQYF. The CDR3 region has the DNA TGTGCCAGCAGCTTGGAACTAGCGGGGAGCTACGAGCAGTACTTC. V is TRBV5-4 and J is TRBJ2-7, with 10 bases lining up with TRBD2. Germline trimming cut 0 bases from V and 3 bases from J; bases unmatched to any gene: 3. There are 15 residues in the CDR3. Germline V CDR1 and CDR2: SGHNT, YYREEE (reference sequence).